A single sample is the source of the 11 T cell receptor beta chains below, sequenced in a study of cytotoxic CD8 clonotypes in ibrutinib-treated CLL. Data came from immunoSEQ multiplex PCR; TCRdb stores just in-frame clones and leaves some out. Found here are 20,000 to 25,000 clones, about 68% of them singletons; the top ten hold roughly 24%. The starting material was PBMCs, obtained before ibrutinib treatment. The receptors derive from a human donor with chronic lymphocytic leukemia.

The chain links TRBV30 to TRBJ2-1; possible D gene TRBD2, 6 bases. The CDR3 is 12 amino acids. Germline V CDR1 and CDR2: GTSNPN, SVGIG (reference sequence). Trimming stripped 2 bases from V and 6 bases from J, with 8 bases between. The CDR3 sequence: CAWSSGVNEQFF. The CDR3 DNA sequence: TGTGCCTGGAGTTCGGGGGTCAATGAGCAGTTCTTC.

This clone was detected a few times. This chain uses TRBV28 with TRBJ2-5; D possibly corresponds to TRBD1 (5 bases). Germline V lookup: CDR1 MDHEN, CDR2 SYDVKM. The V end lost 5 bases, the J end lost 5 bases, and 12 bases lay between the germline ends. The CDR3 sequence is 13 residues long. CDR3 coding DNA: TGTGCCAGCAGTGTCTTAGGGGTGGAGACCCAGTACTTC. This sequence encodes CASSVLGVETQYF.

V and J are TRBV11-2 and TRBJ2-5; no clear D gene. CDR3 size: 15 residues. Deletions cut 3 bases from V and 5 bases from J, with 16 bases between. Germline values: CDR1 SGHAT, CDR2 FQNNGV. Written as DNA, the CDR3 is TGTGCCAGCAGCTTTTCCCGTGGTAGCAGTGAGACCCAGTACTTC. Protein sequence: CASSFSRGSSETQYF.

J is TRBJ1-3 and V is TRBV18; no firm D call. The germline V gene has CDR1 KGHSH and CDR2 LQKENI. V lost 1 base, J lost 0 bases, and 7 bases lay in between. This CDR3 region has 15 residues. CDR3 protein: CASSPRSSSGNTIYF. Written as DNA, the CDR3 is TGTGCCAGCTCACCACGGAGTTCCTCTGGAAACACCATATATTTT.

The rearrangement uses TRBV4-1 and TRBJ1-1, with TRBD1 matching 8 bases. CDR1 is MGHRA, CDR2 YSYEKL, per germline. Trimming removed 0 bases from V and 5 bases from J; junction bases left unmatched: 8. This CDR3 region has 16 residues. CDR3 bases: TGCGCCAGCAGCCAAGACACCGACAGGGGATTGACTGAAGCTTTCTTT. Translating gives CASSQDTDRGLTEAFF.

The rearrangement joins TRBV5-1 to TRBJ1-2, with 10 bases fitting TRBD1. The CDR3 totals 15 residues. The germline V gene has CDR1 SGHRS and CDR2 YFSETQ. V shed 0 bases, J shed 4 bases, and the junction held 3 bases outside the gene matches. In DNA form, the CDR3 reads TGCGCCAGCAGCTTGGCCGGGACAGGGGTCTATGGCTACACCTTC. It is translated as CASSLAGTGVYGYTF. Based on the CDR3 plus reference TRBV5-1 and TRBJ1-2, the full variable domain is KAGVTQTPRYLIKTRGQQVTLSCSPISGHRSVSWYQQTPGQGLQFLFEYFSETQRNKGNFPGRFSGRQFSNSRSEMNVSTLELGDSALYLCASSLAGTGVYGYTFGSGTRLTVV.

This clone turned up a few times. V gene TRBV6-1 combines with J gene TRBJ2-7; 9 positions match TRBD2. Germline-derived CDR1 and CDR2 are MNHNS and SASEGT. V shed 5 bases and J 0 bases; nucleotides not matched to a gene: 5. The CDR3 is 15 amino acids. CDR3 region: CASSTSTSGSYEQYF. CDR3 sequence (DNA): TGTGCCAGCAGTACCTCGACTAGCGGCTCCTACGAGCAGTACTTC.

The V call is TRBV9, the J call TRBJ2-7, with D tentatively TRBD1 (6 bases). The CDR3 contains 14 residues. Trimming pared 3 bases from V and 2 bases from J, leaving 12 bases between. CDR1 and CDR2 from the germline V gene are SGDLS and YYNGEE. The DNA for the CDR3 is TGTGCCAGCAGCGGACGGACAGCCCCCTACGAGCAGTACTTC. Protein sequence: CASSGRTAPYEQYF.

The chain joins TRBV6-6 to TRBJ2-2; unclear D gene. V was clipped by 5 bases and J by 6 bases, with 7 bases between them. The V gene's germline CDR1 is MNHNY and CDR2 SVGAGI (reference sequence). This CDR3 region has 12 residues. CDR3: CASSPPAGELFF. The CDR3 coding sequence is TGTGCCAGCAGTCCCCCGGCCGGGGAGCTGTTTTTT.

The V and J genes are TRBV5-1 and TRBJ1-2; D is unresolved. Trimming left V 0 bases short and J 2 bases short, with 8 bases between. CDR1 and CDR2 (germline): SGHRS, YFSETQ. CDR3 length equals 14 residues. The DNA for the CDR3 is TGCGCCAGCAGCTTGGGGCTGGGAAACTATGGCTACACCTTC. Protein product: CASSLGLGNYGYTF.

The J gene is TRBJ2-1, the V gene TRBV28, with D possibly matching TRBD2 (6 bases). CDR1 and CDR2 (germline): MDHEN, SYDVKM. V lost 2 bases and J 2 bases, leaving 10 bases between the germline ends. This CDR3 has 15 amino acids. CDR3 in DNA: TGTGCCAGCAGTTTACATGCTAGCGCCTACAATGAGCAGTTCTTC. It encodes CASSLHASAYNEQFF.